The source of this T cell receptor (beta chain) is a study of regulatory T cells in long-lasting Graves disease. Study-level findings and limits: Preferential use of TRBV28, TRBJ1-2 and TRBJ2-5 was seen in persistent disease.

Time point meaning: newly diagnosed GD, antithyroid drugs for less than 3 months. PBMC-extracted RNA yielded the TCR library. CDR3 length: 14 residues. V gave up 6 bases and J gave up 5 bases, with 13 bases separating them. CDR1 is KGHDR, CDR2 SFDVKD, per germline. HTBI primers from iRepertoire and Arm-PCR of CDR3 regions yielded the TCR beta libraries. Each CDR3 protein gets one entry after TCRdb re-called the multiplex PCR reads with MiXCR. The profile shows some 500,000 distinct CDR3 sequences, more than 15% of them singletons. In this sample, this clonotype turned up many times. Its specificity is unknown. These data also formed part of another study, on T cells in Graves' hyperthyroidism and ophthalmopathy. That report adds: By a 13 V-J model, ophthalmopathy was set apart from stable hyperthyroidism.

The genes are TRBV24-1 and TRBJ2-1, with D possibly matching TRBD2 (5 bases). The TCR sequence derives from a woman in her forties or fifties with Graves disease. The sequencing used peripheral blood mononuclear cells (PBMCs), collected at new diagnosis, from a patient treated with antithyroid drugs. CDR3 region: CATSRTGNNNEQFF. In DNA, the CDR3 is TGTGCCACCAGTCGGACTGGGAACAACAATGAGCAGTTCTTC.